The TCR beta chain described here comes from a study of blood T cells in healthy people across ages. Across the whole study: The template switching approach captured approximately one barcoded beta molecule for every two T cells. Overall study findings and caveats: The study found more naive CD4+ cells and higher diversity in long-lived than aged donors.

Turning to this clonotype: The antigen remains undetermined.

Isolation yielded PBMCs, at least 6.5 million per sample, in every case. The second PCR ran roughly 6 to 11 cycles with a sample-barcoded 5' primer and J-beta primers. Each cDNA molecule was tagged by a template-switch adaptor with 12 random nucleotides. From the 5' RACE reads, TCRdb called clonotypes with MiXCR, one entry per CDR3 protein. The table records over 1,300,000 distinct CDR3 sequences, approximately 63% of them present only once. Germline-derived CDR1 and CDR2 are SGHTA and FQGNSA. There are 15 residues in the CDR3. What was sequenced was blood. This TCR was recovered from a man aged 18 to 29 in good health. The genes are TRBV7-2 and TRBJ2-4; 8 nucleotides match TRBD2. The J call may not be correct, given that the DNA end is closer to TRBJ2-7. The CDR3 protein is CASTKAAGGTYEQYF. In DNA, the CDR3 is TGTGCCAGCACCAAGGCCGCGGGAGGAACCTACGAGCAGTACTTC.